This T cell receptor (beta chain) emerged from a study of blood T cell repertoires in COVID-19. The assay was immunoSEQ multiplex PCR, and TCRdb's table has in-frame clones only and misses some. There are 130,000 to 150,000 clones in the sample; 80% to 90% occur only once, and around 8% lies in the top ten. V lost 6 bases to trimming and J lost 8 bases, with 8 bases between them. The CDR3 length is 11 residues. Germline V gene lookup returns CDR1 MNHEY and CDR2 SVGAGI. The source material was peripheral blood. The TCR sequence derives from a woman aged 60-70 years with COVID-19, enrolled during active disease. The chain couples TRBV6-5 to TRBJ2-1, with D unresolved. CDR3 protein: CASSRTDEQFF. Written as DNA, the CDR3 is TGTGCCAGCAGCCGTACGGATGAGCAGTTCTTC.